The 15 T cell receptor beta chains listed next were all sequenced from one sample in a study of T-cell memory formation after mild COVID-19. TCRdb recomputed calls from the 5' RACE reads with MiXCR, one row per CDR3 protein. This table holds roughly 350,000 distinct CDR3 sequences, about an eighth found once. Sequencing input: PBMCs or a T cell subset sorted from them (not recorded which). Receptors originate from a man between 18 and 35 years old who had mild COVID-19 (a few samples of this study predate the infection). Cell type and time point are not known.

The chain employs TRBV7-2 and TRBJ1-2; unclear D gene. The CDR3 has 20 residues. Trimming shortened V by 2 bases and J by 3 bases, and 28 bases separated the two germline ends. Germline CDR1 is SGHTA and CDR2 is FQGNSA. The CDR3 DNA reads as TGTGCCAGCAGCTTAAGTCCTAAGCGGGCGAATGGTCCTATCCACTATGGCTACACCTTC. Translated: CASSLSPKRANGPIHYGYTF.

This clonotype was recorded a few times. The rearrangement uses TRBV4-3 and TRBJ2-2; weak D call: TRBD2 (6 bases). CDR3 length: 17 amino acids. V was clipped by 4 bases and J by 3 bases, with 18 bases between them. Germline CDR1 LGHNA, CDR2 YSLEER. This CDR3 reads CASSPGDVGGYTGELFF. CDR3 nucleotides: TGCGCCAGCAGCCCCGGTGATGTGGGGGGATACACCGGGGAGCTGTTTTTT.

This rearrangement joins TRBV4-1 to TRBJ2-7, with 12 positions matching TRBD2. Per the germline V gene, CDR1 is MGHRA and CDR2 is YSYEKL. The CDR3 length is 18 residues. The V gene end was trimmed by 0 bases and the J gene end by 5 bases; junction bases not matched to a gene: 11. The CDR3 here is CASSQESSGGATRHEQYF. Here the CDR3 DNA reads TGCGCCAGCAGCCAAGAGTCTAGCGGGGGGGCGACCCGCCACGAGCAGTACTTC.

This clonotype was seen a few times. This chain connects TRBV12-5 to TRBJ2-5; 7 bases agree with TRBD1. This CDR3 has 12 residues. The germline V gene has CDR1 LGHNT and CDR2 FRNRAP. After removal of 7 bases from V and 5 bases from J, the junction contained 4 bases not matched to a gene. The CDR3 coding sequence is TGTGCTAGTGCCACGACAGGGGAGACCCAGTACTTC. Translation gives CASATTGETQYF.

In its sample, this clonotype was seen a few times. The V gene is TRBV23-1, the J gene TRBJ2-7; no firm D call. TRBV23-1 is treated as an ORF (open reading frame) with a function not yet certain. The CDR3 length is 13 residues. V lost 0 bases and J 7 bases, leaving 10 bases between the germline ends. CDR3 in DNA: TGCGCCAGCAGTCAATCGAGTGGGGAAGAGCAGTACGTC. This translates into CASSQSSGEEQYV.

In this sample, this clonotype turned up many times. DNA of the CDR3: TGTGCCACCAGCAGAGTTTTTGGACAGGGGTCGACCCAAGAGACCCAGTACTTC. Residues: CATSRVFGQGSTQETQYF. The chain is built from TRBV15 and TRBJ2-5; 9 bases fit TRBD1. The germline CDR1 and CDR2 sequences are LNHNV and YYDKDF (reference sequence). V shed 1 base, J shed 1 base, and the junction held 10 bases outside the gene matches. CDR3 length equals 18 residues.

Only a few counts were recorded for this clonotype. The chain is built from TRBV5-1 and TRBJ2-5; tentatively, D is TRBD1 (6 bases). CDR1 and CDR2 from the germline V gene are SGHRS and YFSETQ. V lost 5 bases, J lost 5 bases, and 16 bases lay in between. The CDR3 spans 14 residues. The CDR3 coding sequence is TGCGCCAGCAGGAACGCAGGGGTCACTGAGACCCAGTACTTC. It is translated as CASRNAGVTETQYF.

This clonotype has a handful of counts. This chain connects TRBV5-1 to TRBJ2-2; TRBD1 matches 8 bases. The CDR3 covers 14 residues. The germline V gene has CDR1 SGHRS and CDR2 YFSETQ. V was clipped by 4 bases and J by 4 bases; unmatched bases: 3. The CDR3 coding sequence is TGCGCCAGCAGCCTGACAGGGGTCACCGGGGAGCTGTTTTTT. Protein sequence: CASSLTGVTGELFF.

The DNA for the CDR3 is TGTGCCAGCAGCCATATGGGCGCGGGGGGGAAAAACATTCAGTACTTC. This codes for CASSHMGAGGKNIQYF. This chain uses TRBV11-2 with TRBJ2-4; 9 nucleotides align to TRBD2. CDR3 length equals 16 residues. V was clipped by 5 bases and J by 4 bases; unmatched bases: 9. Germline V lookup: CDR1 SGHAT, CDR2 FQNNGV.

The chain couples TRBV6-5 to TRBJ1-2, with D possibly TRBD1 on 6 matching bases. V was clipped by 6 bases and J by 4 bases, with 12 bases between them. Germline V gene lookup returns CDR1 MNHEY and CDR2 SVGAGI. This CDR3 has 13 amino acids. CDR3 sequence: CASRAGTPYGYTF. DNA for the CDR3: TGTGCCAGCAGGGCCGGGACACCCTATGGCTACACCTTC.

This clonotype was recorded at least ten times. The chain joins TRBV12-5 to TRBJ2-1; 7 bases match TRBD1. This CDR3 spans 13 amino acids. Losses at the gene ends were 3 bases for V and 8 bases for J; bases not matched to a gene: 4. Germline V gene data show CDR1 as LGHNT and CDR2 as FRNRAP. As DNA, the CDR3 is TGTGCTAGTGGTTTCTGGACAGGTCATGAGCAGTTCTTC. It encodes CASGFWTGHEQFF.

V usage is TRBV14 and J usage is TRBJ2-5; no clear D. Trimming removed 0 bases at V and 6 bases at J, with 5 bases between. Germline lookup yields CDR1 SGHDN and CDR2 FVKESK. This CDR3 comprises 12 residues. CDR3 in DNA: TGTGCCAGCAGCCAAGATGGGAAGACCCAGTACTTC. Protein: CASSQDGKTQYF. Complete variable domain (other parts from reference TRBV14 and TRBJ2-5): EAGVTQFPSHSVIEKGQTVTLRCDPISGHDNLYWYRRVMGKEIKFLLHFVKESKQDESGMPNNRFLAERTGGTYSTLKVQPAELEDSGVYFCASSQDGKTQYFGPGTRLLVL.

This clonotype was seen a few times. The chain joins TRBV12-3 or TRBV12-4 to TRBJ2-1, with TRBD2 matching 10 bases. CDR3 length: 15 amino acids. Germline trimming cut 1 base from V and 8 bases from J; bases unmatched to any gene: 5. The CDR3 DNA sequence: TGTGCCAGCAGTTTAGGAGCGGGGGGGCCGCATGAGCAGTTCTTC. Amino acid sequence: CASSLGAGGPHEQFF.

This rearrangement joins TRBV25-1 to TRBJ2-5; 7 bases line up with TRBD2. The CDR3 is made up of 14 amino acids. Trimming took 3 bases from V and 1 from J; bases not matched to a gene: 2. Per the germline V gene, CDR1 is MGHDK and CDR2 is SYGVNS. The CDR3 bases are TGTGCCAGCAGTGAGGCGGGGGTCCAAGAGACCCAGTACTTC. Its protein product is CASSEAGVQETQYF.

J is TRBJ2-7 and V is TRBV6-2 or TRBV6-3, with D possibly TRBD2 on 8 matching bases. The CDR3 is 14 amino acids. V was clipped by 6 bases and J by 7 bases, with 19 bases between them. Per the germline V gene, CDR1 is MNHEY and CDR2 is SVGEGT. In DNA form, the CDR3 reads TGTGCCAGCAGCTCGGGAGGGGGCCGATGGGAGCAGTACTTC. Its translation is CASSSGGGRWEQYF.